Listed here are 27 T cell receptor beta chains from one sample, sequenced in a study of cytomegalovirus exposure and HLA in healthy donors. The primer mix had 60 Vbeta and 13 Jbeta primers. Profiled with immunoSEQ multiplex PCR; TCRdb holds only in-frame clones, not every one. The sample consists of about 170,000 clones, over 75% of them appearing once. The material sequenced was PBMCs. Every receptor here comes from a woman aged 45-65 years in good health and CMV-seropositive.

The J gene is TRBJ2-5, the V gene TRBV25-1; 7 bases align to TRBD1. The end of the DNA fits TRBJ2-7 better, so the J call may be wrong. Germline values: CDR1 MGHDK, CDR2 SYGVNS. The CDR3 covers 14 residues. For the CDR3, the DNA is TGTGCCAGCAGTCCGACAGGGTCCTCCTACGAGCAGTACTTC. Translating it yields CASSPTGSSYEQYF.

The chain employs TRBV7-2 and TRBJ2-7; TRBD1 aligns across 7 bases. After removal of 8 bases from V and 2 bases from J, the junction contained 9 bases not matched to a gene. The CDR3 is 14 amino acids. Germline V gene sequence: CDR1 SGHTA, CDR2 FQGNSA. The CDR3 coding sequence is TGTGCCAGCGCAACAGGGGCGGTAGCCTACGAGCAGTACTTC. Encoded protein: CASATGAVAYEQYF.

In this sample, this clone turned up once. J is TRBJ1-5 and V is TRBV28; D is possibly TRBD1 (6 bases). The CDR3 consists of 16 residues. V was clipped by 1 base and J by 0 bases, with 10 bases between them. CDR1 is MDHEN, CDR2 SYDVKM, per germline. The CDR3 DNA follows: TGTGCCAGCAGTTTATCGGGCAGGGGTAGCAATCAGCCCCAGCATTTT. Translation: CASSLSGRGSNQPQHF.

V gene TRBV29-1 combines with J gene TRBJ2-2; a possible D gene is TRBD1 (5 bases). Germline CDR1 SQVTM, CDR2 ANQGSEA. V lost 6 bases, J lost 0 bases, and 11 bases lay in between. This CDR3 contains 14 residues. The CDR3 sequence: CSVLGRANTGELFF. Here the CDR3 DNA reads TGCAGCGTGCTGGGGCGCGCGAACACCGGGGAGCTGTTTTTT.

The rearrangement joins TRBV7-9 to TRBJ2-1; 7 nucleotides align to TRBD1. This CDR3 contains 16 residues. J gave up 0 bases and V 5 bases, and 7 bases lay outside the gene matches. CDR1 SEHNR and CDR2 FQNEAQ come from the germline V gene (reference sequence). The CDR3 DNA follows: TGTGCCAGCAGCCCAGGACAGGCCGACTCCTACAATGAGCAGTTCTTC. Its translation: CASSPGQADSYNEQFF.

In the case of this clone: The junction does not match germline at one end; this may be a read error. The DNA for the CDR3 is TGTGCTAGCAGCCCCGACAGGAACACCGGGGAGCTGTTTTTT. Protein: CASSPDRNTGELFF. This chain joins TRBV7-7 and TRBJ2-2; weak D call: TRBD1 (5 bases). The CDR3 has 14 amino acids. The germline V gene encodes CDR1 SSHAT and CDR2 FNYEAQ (reference sequence).

The chain employs TRBV7-2 and TRBJ2-4; 8 bases line up with TRBD1. This CDR3 comprises 16 residues. Germline lookup yields CDR1 SGHTA and CDR2 FQGNSA. V dropped 4 bases and J dropped 6; count of bases not matched to a gene: 11. The CDR3 protein is CASSYRSGQGPNIQYF. The CDR3 DNA sequence: TGTGCCAGCAGCTATAGGTCCGGACAGGGCCCAAACATTCAGTACTTC.

In this sample, this clone turned up a few times. CDR3 nucleotides: TGTGCCAGCAGTGAAGCGGTCAGGTATGGCTACACCTTC. It translates to CASSEAVRYGYTF. This chain connects TRBV6-1 to TRBJ1-2; D remains ambiguous. Trimming pared 0 bases from V and 5 bases from J, leaving 7 bases between. Germline CDR1 and CDR2: MNHNS and SASEGT. The CDR3 totals 13 residues.

This rearrangement joins TRBV10-3 to TRBJ2-1; 9 nucleotides agree with TRBD2. J gave up 8 bases and V 2 bases, and 7 bases lay outside the gene matches. CDR1 is ENHRY and CDR2 is SYGVKD in the germline V gene. The CDR3 is 15 amino acids. CDR3 residues: CAISEGGTSFDEQFF. CDR3 coding DNA: TGTGCCATCAGTGAGGGGGGGACTAGCTTCGATGAGCAGTTCTTC.

The chain recombines TRBV4-3 with TRBJ1-5; tentatively, D is TRBD1 (6 bases). Between the trimmed V and J ends, which lost 4 bases and 4 bases, there was a span of 8 bases. Germline CDR1 LGHNA, CDR2 YSLEER. There are 13 residues in the CDR3. In nucleotides, the CDR3 is TGCGCCAGCAGCCCGACAGGAAATCAGCCCCAGCATTTT. Amino acids: CASSPTGNQPQHF.

The chain couples TRBV7-2 to TRBJ1-1; the D is unclear. Per germline, CDR1 SGHTA and CDR2 FQGNSA. The CDR3 contains 13 residues. Deletions cut 5 bases from V and 8 bases from J, with 15 bases between. DNA of the CDR3: TGTGCCAGCAGCCAAACACCTCCCTCAGAAGCTTTCTTT. It is translated as CASSQTPPSEAFF.

This chain joins TRBV6-6 and TRBJ2-7, with D possibly being TRBD1 (5 bases). Germline CDR1 reads MNHNY; CDR2 reads SVGAGI (reference sequence). The CDR3 loop spans 13 amino acids. Trimming took off 7 bases at V and 3 bases at J, with 13 bases between the two ends. The CDR3: CASKLDTYYEQYF. DNA for the CDR3: TGTGCCAGCAAACTGGACACCTACTACGAGCAGTACTTC.

The genes are TRBV9 and TRBJ2-3; 8 bases map to TRBD1. Losses at the gene ends were 0 bases for V and 1 base for J; bases not matched to a gene: 4. The CDR3 totals 16 residues. Per the germline V gene, CDR1 is SGDLS and CDR2 is YYNGEE. This CDR3 reads CASSVEGTGRTDTQYF. For the CDR3, the DNA is TGTGCCAGCAGCGTAGAGGGGACAGGTCGCACAGATACGCAGTATTTT.

The chain carries TRBV6-6 and TRBJ1-4; 9 bases fit TRBD1. Germline assignment: CDR1 MNHNY and CDR2 SVGAGI (reference sequence). This CDR3 is 15 amino acids long. The V segment lost 4 bases and the J segment 7 bases; nucleotides outside the gene matches: 7. The DNA for the CDR3 is TGTGCCAGCAGTTTTCCACAGGGGGCAGGTGAAAAACTGTTTTTT. Protein product: CASSFPQGAGEKLFF.

The rearrangement uses TRBV4-3 and TRBJ1-2; tentatively, D is TRBD1 (6 bases). This CDR3 contains 15 residues. Trimming took 9 bases from V and 2 from J, leaving 19 bases between them. The germline V gene has CDR1 LGHNA and CDR2 YSLEER. The CDR3 region has the DNA TGCGCCAGTGCCCCAGGGGTTACAGGGAACTATGGCTACACCTTC. It translates to CASAPGVTGNYGYTF.

The chain recombines TRBV12-5 with TRBJ1-1; TRBD1 matches at 7 bases. The V segment lost 2 bases and the J segment 0 bases; nucleotides outside the gene matches: 6. Germline values: CDR1 LGHNT, CDR2 FRNRAP. This CDR3 has 16 residues. The CDR3 region has the DNA TGTGCTAGTGGTTTGTACAGGGGCCGGATGAACACTGAAGCTTTCTTT. Its translation is CASGLYRGRMNTEAFF.

The chain recombines TRBV7-8 with TRBJ1-6; 9 bases map to TRBD1. The CDR3 consists of 15 residues. The V gene end was trimmed by 4 bases and the J gene end by 6 bases; junction bases not matched to a gene: 4. Germline V gene sequence: CDR1 SGHVS, CDR2 FQNEAQ. CDR3 sequence (DNA): TGTGCCAGCAGCTCCGGGACAGGGCTTAATTCACCCCTCCACTTT. Protein product: CASSSGTGLNSPLHF.

The V gene is TRBV2, the J gene TRBJ2-6; tentative D call: TRBD2 (5 bases). Germline V gene data show CDR1 as SNHLY and CDR2 as FYNNEI. Trimming stripped 7 bases from V and 6 bases from J, with 13 bases between. CDR3 length: 14 residues. The DNA for the CDR3 is TGTGCCAGCATAGCCGGGATGGCGGCCAACGTCCTGACTTTC. It specifies CASIAGMAANVLTF.

Points on this clone: Sequence at one end of the junction differs from germline and may be a read error. The rearrangement links TRBV13 to TRBJ1-3; 9 nucleotides line up with TRBD1. Per germline, CDR1 PRHDT and CDR2 FYEKMQ (reference sequence). This CDR3 contains 16 residues. The CDR3: CASSPSGTGYGNIIYF. The DNA of the CDR3 is TGTGCCAGCAGCCCATCCGGGACAGGGTATGGAAACATCATATATTTT.

This clone was observed a few times. The DNA for the CDR3 is TGTGCCAGCAGCAGACAGACAGGAAACACTGAAGCTTTCTTT. Translation: CASSRQTGNTEAFF. The chain has TRBV7-8 and TRBJ1-1, with D possibly matching TRBD1 (6 bases). V was clipped by 5 bases and J by 2 bases, with 12 bases between them. The CDR3 runs to 14 residues. Germline V CDR1 and CDR2: SGHVS, FQNEAQ.

V is TRBV15 and J is TRBJ2-5, with a weak D call TRBD2 (5 bases). Looked up from germline, CDR1 is LNHNV and CDR2 is YYDKDF (reference sequence). V was pared by 1 base and J by 3 bases, with 12 bases between. The CDR3 is 15 residues long. The CDR3 region is CATSRGTVTEETQYF. CDR3 DNA sequence: TGTGCCACCAGCAGAGGGACTGTCACAGAAGAGACCCAGTACTTC.

The J gene is TRBJ1-1, the V gene TRBV2; D gene unclear. Trimming took 2 bases from V and 4 from J, leaving 11 bases between them. From germline, CDR1 is SNHLY and CDR2 FYNNEI. CDR3 length equals 14 residues. CDR3 bases: TGTGCCAGCAGTGAATTGAGGGTGTCCACTGAAGCTTTCTTT. Encoded protein: CASSELRVSTEAFF.

The rearrangement joins TRBV6-5 to TRBJ2-2; unclear D gene. The germline CDR1 and CDR2 sequences are MNHEY and SVGAGI. The germline V and J ends were trimmed by 5 bases and 6 bases, with 13 bases remaining between them. The CDR3 contains 14 residues. The CDR3, as DNA: TGTGCCAGCAGTCTCTCCTTAGTCCCCGGGGAGCTGTTTTTT. It yields the protein CASSLSLVPGELFF.

J is TRBJ2-7 and V is TRBV7-2; 10 bases are shared with TRBD1. The ends lost 5 bases at V and 4 bases at J; junction bases unmatched: 2. The CDR3 is 13 amino acids. Germline CDR1 SGHTA, CDR2 FQGNSA. The chain's CDR3 is CASSRGQGYEQYF. As DNA, the CDR3 is TGTGCCAGCAGCCGGGGACAGGGGTACGAGCAGTACTTC.

This rearrangement joins TRBV11-2 to TRBJ1-5, with D perhaps matching TRBD1 (5 bases). CDR1 and CDR2 (germline): SGHAT, FQNNGV. This CDR3 comprises 14 residues. V was cut by 8 bases and J by 6 bases, with 17 bases left in between. CDR3 sequence reads: CASATGVRGQPQHF. The CDR3 bases are TGTGCCAGCGCGACGGGGGTGAGGGGTCAGCCCCAGCATTTT.

The chain combines TRBV28 with TRBJ2-2, with D possibly being TRBD1 (5 bases). Between the trimmed V and J ends, which lost 2 bases and 0 bases, there was a span of 7 bases. The CDR3 is made up of 15 amino acids. Per the germline V gene, CDR1 is MDHEN and CDR2 is SYDVKM. The CDR3 DNA sequence: TGTGCCAGCAGTTTAGGACACTCGAACACCGGGGAGCTGTTTTTT. Its translation: CASSLGHSNTGELFF.

The rearrangement joins TRBV15 to TRBJ2-2; D not resolved. V was trimmed by 5 bases and J by 5 bases, leaving 9 bases between them. Per the germline V gene, CDR1 is LNHNV and CDR2 is YYDKDF (reference sequence). The CDR3 totals 13 residues. CDR3 nucleotides: TGTGCCACCAGCGAGACTGGGACCGGGGAGCTGTTTTTT. This codes for CATSETGTGELFF.